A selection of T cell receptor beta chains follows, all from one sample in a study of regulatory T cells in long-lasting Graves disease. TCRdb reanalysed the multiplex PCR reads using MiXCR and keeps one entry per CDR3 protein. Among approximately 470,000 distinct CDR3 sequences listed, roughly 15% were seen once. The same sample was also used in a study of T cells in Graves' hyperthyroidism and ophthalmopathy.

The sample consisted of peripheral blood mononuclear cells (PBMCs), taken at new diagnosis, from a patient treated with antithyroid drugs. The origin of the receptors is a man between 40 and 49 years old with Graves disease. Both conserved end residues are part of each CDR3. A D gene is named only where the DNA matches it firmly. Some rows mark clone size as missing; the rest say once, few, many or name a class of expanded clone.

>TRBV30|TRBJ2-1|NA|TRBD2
TGTGCCTGGAGAGGGACTAGCGGGAGGGGTGAGCAGTTCTTC
CAWRGTSGRGEQFF
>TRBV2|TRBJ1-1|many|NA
TGTGCCAGCGAACATGGAAGTACTGAAGCTTTCTTT
CASEHGSTEAFF
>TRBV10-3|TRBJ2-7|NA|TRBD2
TGTGCCATCAGTGAGTCTCTAGCGGGAATATACGAGCAGTACTTC
CAISESLAGIYEQYF
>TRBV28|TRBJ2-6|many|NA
TGTGCCAGCAGTTCCCCTACTGGGGCCAACGTCCTGACTTTC
CASSSPTGANVLTF
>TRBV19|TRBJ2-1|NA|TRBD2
TGTGCCAGTAGAGAGACTAGCGGGTTTGGTGAGCAGTTCTTC
CASRETSGFGEQFF
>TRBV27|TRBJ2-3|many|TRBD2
TGTGCCAGCAGTTTATTGTCTAGCGGGACTAGCACAGATACGCAGTATTTT
CASSLLSSGTSTDTQYF
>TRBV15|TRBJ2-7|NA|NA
TGTGCCACCAGCGTGGGTCGCGGGTCCTACGAGCAGTACTTC
CATSVGRGSYEQYF
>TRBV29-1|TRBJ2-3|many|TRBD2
TGCAGCGTTGCCCCGGGGGCGGGGCGGGAGGTTGGAGATACGCAGTATTTT
CSVAPGAGREVGDTQYF
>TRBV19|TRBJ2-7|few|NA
TGTGCCAGTAAGCGCGAATCTGAGGATTACGAGCAGTACTTC
CASKRESEDYEQYF
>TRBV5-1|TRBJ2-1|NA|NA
TGCGCCAGCAGCGCAACACTGGCTAGTACCCGCGTTGAGCAGTTCTTC
CASSATLASTRVEQFF
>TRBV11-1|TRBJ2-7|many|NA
TGTGCCAGCAGCGAAGACAGGCAGAGCTCCTACGAGCAGTACTTC
CASSEDRQSSYEQYF
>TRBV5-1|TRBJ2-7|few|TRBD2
TGTGCCAGCAGCCCCGGGACTAGCGAAATACACGGATACGAGCAGTACTTC
CASSPGTSEIHGYEQYF
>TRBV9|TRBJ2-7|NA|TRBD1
TGTGCCAGCAGCCCCGGGACAGGGTTAGACGAGCAGTACTTC
CASSPGTGLDEQYF
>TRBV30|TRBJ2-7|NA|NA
TGTGCCTGGAGACAACAGGGTTCCTACGAGCAGTACTTC
CAWRQQGSYEQYF
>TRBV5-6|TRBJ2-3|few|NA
TGTGCCAGCAGCTTGAATGGGGTCACGAGCACAGATACGCAGTATTTT
CASSLNGVTSTDTQYF
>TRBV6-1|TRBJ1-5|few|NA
TGTGCCAGCAGTCGGGACAAGGGTTGGGGCAATCAGCCCCAGCATTTT
CASSRDKGWGNQPQHF
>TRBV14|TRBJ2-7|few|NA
TGTGCCAGCAGCCAATTCCCGACACCCTCCTACGAGCAGTACTTC
CASSQFPTPSYEQYF
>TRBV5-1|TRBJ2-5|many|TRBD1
TGCGCCAGCAGCTTGGGACAGGGGTACCAAGAGACCCAGTACTTC
CASSLGQGYQETQYF
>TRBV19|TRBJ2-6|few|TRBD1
TGTGCCAGTACCGACAGGGCTGGGGCCAACGTCCTGACTTTC
CASTDRAGANVLTF
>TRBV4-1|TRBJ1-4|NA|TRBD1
TGCGCCAGCAGCCGAAGGGACAGTCCTTTCGGGGAAAAACTGTTTTTT
CASSRRDSPFGEKLFF
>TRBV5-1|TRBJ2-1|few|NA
TGCGCCAGCAGCTTGGATATGGTTTACAATGAGCAGTTCTTC
CASSLDMVYNEQFF
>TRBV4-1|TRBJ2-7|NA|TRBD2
TGCGCCAGCAGCCAAGGACTAGCGGGAGAACGGAGTAGTAAGCAGTACTTC
CASSQGLAGERSSKQYF
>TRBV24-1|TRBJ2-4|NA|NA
TGTGCCACCAGTGACAGGGGTACCAAAAACATTCAGTACTTC
CATSDRGTKNIQYF
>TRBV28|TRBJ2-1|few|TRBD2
TGTGCCAGCAGTTTAGGGGGGGGGAGTGAGCAGTTCTTC
CASSLGGGSEQFF
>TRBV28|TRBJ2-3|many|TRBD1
TGTGCCAGCAGAAAACACGACAGGGGAACGCAGTATTTT
CASRKHDRGTQYF
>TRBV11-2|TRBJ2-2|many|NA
TGTGCCAGCAGCTTAGGCAGCCGAATCGCCGGGGAGCTGTTTTTT
CASSLGSRIAGELFF
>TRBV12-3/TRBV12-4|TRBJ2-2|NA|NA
TGTGCCAGCAGTCTTCAGTTCGGGGAGCTGTTTTTT
CASSLQFGELFF
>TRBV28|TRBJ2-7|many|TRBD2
TGTGCCAGTCGTGCGCGAACGGGAGGGTTCTACGAGCAGTACTTC
CASRARTGGFYEQYF
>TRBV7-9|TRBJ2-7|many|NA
TGTGCCAGCAGCTCCACAGGTTCGCAACCCTACGAGCAGTACTTC
CASSSTGSQPYEQYF
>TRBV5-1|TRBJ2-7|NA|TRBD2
TGCGCCAGCAGCTTAGCGGGACTTAGCTCCGAGCAGTACTTC
CASSLAGLSSEQYF
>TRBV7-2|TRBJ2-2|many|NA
TGTGCCAGCAGCTACACAGGGCTGACGAGCGGGGAGCTGTTTTTT
CASSYTGLTSGELFF
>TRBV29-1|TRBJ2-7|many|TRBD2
TGCAGCGTAAGACTAGCGGGAGAACTCGACGAGCAGTACTTC
CSVRLAGELDEQYF
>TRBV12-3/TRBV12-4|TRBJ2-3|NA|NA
TGTGCCAGCAGTCCCACCGTGGGGCCAGATACGCAGTATTTT
CASSPTVGPDTQYF
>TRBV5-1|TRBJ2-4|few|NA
TGCGCCAGCAGCTTGGGTACCGGGAGTATGGGTGGGAACATTCAGTACTTC
CASSLGTGSMGGNIQYF
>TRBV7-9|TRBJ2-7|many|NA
TGTGCCAGCAGCTTAGCTAGACCCCACGAGCAGTACTTC
CASSLARPHEQYF
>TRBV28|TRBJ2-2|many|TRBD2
TGTGCCAGCGGGCTAGCGGTACACACCGGGGAGCTGTTTTTT
CASGLAVHTGELFF
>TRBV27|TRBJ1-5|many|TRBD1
TGTGCCAGCAGTTCCGGACAGGGGCTAGCCAATCAGCCCCAGCATTTT
CASSSGQGLANQPQHF
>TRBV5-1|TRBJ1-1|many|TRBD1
TGCGCCAGCAGCTTGTTCGGACAGGGGGACACTGAAGCTTTCTTT
CASSLFGQGDTEAFF
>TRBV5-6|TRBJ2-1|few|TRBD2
TGTGCCAGCACCCCTATTGGCGGGAGCTCCTACAATGAGCAGTTCTTC
CASTPIGGSSYNEQFF
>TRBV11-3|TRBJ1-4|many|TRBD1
TGTGCCAGCAGCTTGGCTACAGGGGCCGTTAATGAAAAACTGTTTTTT
CASSLATGAVNEKLFF
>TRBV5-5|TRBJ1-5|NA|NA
TGTGCCAGCAGCTCACAATACCGGACAGATAGCAATCAGCCCCAGCATTTT
CASSSQYRTDSNQPQHF
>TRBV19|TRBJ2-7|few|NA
TGTGCCAGTAGTATGGGGGCGTTCTCCTACGAGCAGTACTTC
CASSMGAFSYEQYF
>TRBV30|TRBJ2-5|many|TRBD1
TGTGCCTGGAGTTGGGACAGAGAGACCCAGTACTTC
CAWSWDRETQYF
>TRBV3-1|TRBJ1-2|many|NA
TGTGCCAGCAGCCAAGATAACAGGGCGGGTCGGGGCTACACCTTC
CASSQDNRAGRGYTF
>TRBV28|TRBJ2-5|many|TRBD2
TGTGCCAGCAGTGCGGCGGGAGGGGGGCAAGAGACCCAGTACTTC
CASSAAGGGQETQYF
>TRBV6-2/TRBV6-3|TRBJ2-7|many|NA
TGTGCCAGCAGTTACGGGAGGACCTTTTTCTACGAGCAGTACTTC
CASSYGRTFFYEQYF
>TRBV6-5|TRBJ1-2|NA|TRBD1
TGTGCCAGCAGTTCGACAGGGGGCTTGTTTGGCTACACCTTC
CASSSTGGLFGYTF
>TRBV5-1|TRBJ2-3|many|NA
TGCGCCAGCAGCTTCCCCCGGGACTCGCATGGTGGTGATACGCAGTATTTT
CASSFPRDSHGGDTQYF
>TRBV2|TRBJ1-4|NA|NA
TGTGCCAGCAGTTACTCCACGGATGAAAAACTGTTTTTT
CASSYSTDEKLFF
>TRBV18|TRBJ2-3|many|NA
TGTGCCAGCTCACCGGTAGCAGTTAACACAGATACGCAGTATTTT
CASSPVAVNTDTQYF
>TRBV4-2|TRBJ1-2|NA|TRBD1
TGTGCCAGCAGCCGATCCGGGACAGGGGATGGCTACACCTTC
CASSRSGTGDGYTF